This T cell receptor (beta chain) stems from a study of cytomegalovirus exposure and HLA in healthy donors. PCR primers comprised 60 Vbeta and 13 Jbeta primers. Assay: immunoSEQ multiplex PCR; the TCRdb copy retains only in-frame clones and omits some. This repertoire shows about 160,000 clones, 70% to 90% found once; its top ten account for 2% to 2.5%. Germline V gene sequence: CDR1 MNHNY, CDR2 SVGAGI (reference sequence). The V end lost 5 bases, the J end lost 0 bases, and 5 bases lay between the germline ends. The CDR3 covers 12 residues. The chain joins TRBV6-6 to TRBJ2-7; unclear D gene. Sequences were obtained from PBMCs. The sequence was collected from a young man in good health and CMV-seropositive. In DNA form, the CDR3 reads TGTGCCAGCAGTCCCGGCTCCTACGAGCAGTACTTC. It is translated as CASSPGSYEQYF.